This T cell receptor beta chain appears in the sequencing data of a study of vaccination effects on CD4 cells after COVID-19. Overall study: The cohort was immunized with two doses of either the BNT162b2 or mRNA-1273 vaccine.

CDR3 length: 16 amino acids. Germline lookup yields CDR1 SGHDT and CDR2 YYEEEE. The V gene end was trimmed by 5 bases and the J gene end by 1 base; junction bases not matched to a gene: 3. Overall study findings and caveats: After vaccination of healthy people, only 1 of 255 vaccine-induced clones cross-reacted with common cold coronaviruses.

The culture ran for 10 days, and then CD4+ T cells were isolated. Having tested negative for nucleocapsid antibodies, the vaccine recipients showed no prior SARS-CoV-2 infection. Half the medium was swapped for IL-2 medium on days 3 and 7. Regarding this clone: Antigen: not known.

Profiling relied on immunoSEQ multiplex PCR, and the TCRdb table lists in-frame clones only, not all of them. The table lists approximately 40,000 clones, over 80% of them singletons. The origin of this receptor is a human donor who received a COVID-19 vaccine. This chain uses TRBV5-6 with TRBJ2-2, with 12 bases aligning to TRBD1. This specimen consisted of CD4+ T cells from PBMCs cultured without peptide, obtained before COVID-19 vaccination. CDR3 amino acids: CASRGQGALNTGELFF. For the CDR3, the DNA is TGTGCCAGCAGGGGACAGGGGGCCTTGAACACCGGGGAGCTGTTTTTT.